A single sample is the source of the 29 T cell receptor beta chains below, sequenced in a study of T cells in Graves' hyperthyroidism and ophthalmopathy. TCR beta CDR3 regions were amplified from RNA transcripts. A set of HTBI primers served as the primers for a first-round RT-PCR of the TCR CDR3. TCRdb processed the multiplex PCR reads anew with MiXCR; each CDR3 protein has one entry. There are approximately 740,000 distinct CDR3 sequences in the sample; 14% occur only once, and 9.5% to 13% lies in the top ten. The sample taken for sequencing was blood. The receptors shown here come from a woman younger than 30 with Graves' hyperthyroidism.

In regard to this clonotype: At one of its ends the junction is not consistent with the germline gene, which may arise from a read error. V usage is TRBV7-9 and J usage is TRBJ2-5; D is unclear. Germline V lookup: CDR1 SEHNR, CDR2 FQNEAQ (reference sequence). This CDR3 has 11 amino acids. Here the CDR3 DNA reads TGTGCCAGCGGCTTATTGGAAGGCCAGTACTTC. This gives the protein CASGLLEGQYF.

In this sample, this clonotype turned up a few times. The chain has TRBV6-1 and TRBJ2-1, with D possibly matching TRBD2 (5 bases). The germline gives CDR1 MNHNS, CDR2 SASEGT. The ends were cut back, 5 bases at V and 10 bases at J, with 12 bases in the middle. CDR3 size: 12 residues. CDR3 DNA sequence: TGTGCCAGCAGTCCTGTTCCGGGAGAGCAGTTCTTC. This encodes CASSPVPGEQFF.

The chain employs TRBV28 and TRBJ1-1; 7 nucleotides agree with TRBD1. Germline lookup yields CDR1 MDHEN and CDR2 SYDVKM. Germline trimming cut 7 bases from V and 11 bases from J; bases unmatched to any gene: 10. The CDR3 has 12 amino acids. Written as DNA, the CDR3 is TGTGCCAGCATCGACAGGGAAAGTTTGGCTTTCTTT. Translating it yields CASIDRESLAFF.

V and J are TRBV25-1 and TRBJ2-1; D gene ambiguous. V dropped 0 bases and J dropped 2 bases, with 2 bases sitting between them. Germline CDR1 and CDR2: MGHDK and SYGVNS. The CDR3 has 13 residues. The DNA for the CDR3 is TGTGCCAGCAGTGAATATACCTACAATGAGCAGTTCTTC. It codes for CASSEYTYNEQFF.

About this clonotype: This could be a read error, since a much larger clone is one nucleotide away. This chain joins TRBV6-1 and TRBJ2-3; D may be TRBD1 (6 bases). V was shortened by 7 bases and J by 6 bases, with 11 bases between the two germline ends. The length of the CDR3 is 12 residues. The germline CDR1 and CDR2 sequences are MNHNS and SASEGT. The CDR3, as DNA: TGTGCCAGCAACGGACAGTCGGATACGCAGTATTTT. This gives the protein CASNGQSDTQYF.

This clonotype was observed many times. V gene TRBV6-5 combines with J gene TRBJ1-3; D remains ambiguous. The CDR3 has 14 residues. V was trimmed by 0 bases and J by 0 bases, leaving 3 bases between them. The germline V gene encodes CDR1 MNHEY and CDR2 SVGAGI. CDR3 coding DNA: TGTGCCAGCAGTTACTCGGGCTCTGGAAACACCATATATTTT. Its protein product is CASSYSGSGNTIYF.

DNA for the CDR3: TGCAGCGTTGCCCGATCTAGCAATCAGCCCCAGCATTTT. Translating it yields CSVARSSNQPQHF. V usage is TRBV29-1 and J usage is TRBJ1-5; D not resolved. This CDR3 comprises 13 residues. The V end was cut by 4 bases, the J end by 0 bases, with 7 bases between. CDR1 is SQVTM and CDR2 is ANQGSEA in the germline V gene. Together with reference TRBV29-1 and TRBJ1-5, the CDR3 gives the full variable domain: SAVISQKPSRDICQRGTSLTIQCQVDSQVTMMFWYRQQPGQSLTLIATANQGSEATYESGFVIDKFPISRPNLTFSTLTVSNMSPEDSSIYLCSVARSSNQPQHFGDGTRLSIL.

Only a few counts were recorded for this clonotype. The rearrangement uses TRBV5-1 and TRBJ2-1; 10 nucleotides line up with TRBD2. Germline CDR1 and CDR2: SGHRS and YFSETQ. This CDR3 has 14 amino acids. V lost 4 bases and J lost 10; bases outside the gene matches: 8. This CDR3 is CASSPGISGREQFF. CDR3 nucleotide sequence: TGCGCCAGCAGCCCCGGTATTAGCGGGAGGGAGCAGTTCTTC.

This clonotype appeared many times. This chain uses TRBV28 with TRBJ2-7; 10 bases map to TRBD2. V was pared by 7 bases and J by 5 bases, with 11 bases of the junction left unmatched. Germline loops: CDR1 MDHEN, CDR2 SYDVKM. CDR3 size: 15 residues. The CDR3 loop is CASTRTLAGANEQYF. The CDR3 DNA is TGTGCCAGCACCCGAACCCTAGCGGGGGCAAACGAGCAGTACTTC.

This clonotype was recorded at least ten times. J is TRBJ1-6 and V is TRBV28; 9 nucleotides align to TRBD1. The CDR3 runs 18 residues. V dropped 3 bases and J dropped 11; count of bases not matched to a gene: 17. Per the germline V gene, CDR1 is MDHEN and CDR2 is SYDVKM. The DNA of the CDR3 is TGTGCCAGCAGTTTTGAGGCGCACAGGGACAGGGTTAGGACACCCCTCCACTTT. This encodes CASSFEAHRDRVRTPLHF.

Notes on this clonotype: At one end, the junction sequence differs from germline, possibly due to a read error. V usage is TRBV7-8 and J usage is TRBJ2-3; either TRBD1 or TRBD2 may supply D (5 bases each). Germline V gene sequence: CDR1 SGHVS, CDR2 FQNEAQ. There are 15 residues in the CDR3. The CDR3 is CASSVVGESTGTQYF. As DNA, the CDR3 is TGTGCCAGCAGCGTAGTGGGGGAAAGCACAGGTACGCAGTATTTT.

This clonotype was found many times. J is TRBJ1-1 and V is TRBV2; tentative D call: TRBD1 (5 bases). This CDR3 region has 12 residues. Germline-derived CDR1 and CDR2 are SNHLY and FYNNEI. Trimming pared 7 bases from V and 11 bases from J, leaving 17 bases between. The CDR3 region has the DNA TGTGCCAGCACCTTTGGGGGGAGGGACGCTTTCTTT. Translated, it gives CASTFGGRDAFF.

This clonotype was picked up many times. This chain connects TRBV12-3 or TRBV12-4 to TRBJ1-4; D remains ambiguous. The V end lost 6 bases, the J end lost 0 bases, and 8 bases lay between the germline ends. The CDR3 contains 14 residues. The CDR3 coding sequence is TGTGCCAGCAGGTCACAAGCAACTAATGAAAAACTGTTTTTT. This codes for CASRSQATNEKLFF.

This clonotype was counted ten times or more. The gene calls are TRBV10-3 and TRBJ2-3; 8 nucleotides agree with TRBD2. The V and J ends lost 5 bases and 3 bases, in that order; junction bases with no gene match: 7. This CDR3 spans 15 amino acids. Germline V gene sequence: CDR1 ENHRY, CDR2 SYGVKD. This CDR3 reads CAISHSGARTDTQYF. The CDR3 nucleotides are TGTGCCATCAGTCATAGCGGGGCCAGGACAGATACGCAGTATTTT.

This clonotype was seen many times. The V and J genes are TRBV6-1 and TRBJ2-7; perhaps TRBD1 as D (6 bases). Germline V gene sequence: CDR1 MNHNS, CDR2 SASEGT. V was pared by 6 bases and J by 5 bases, with 17 bases between. The CDR3 is 14 residues long. Here the CDR3 DNA reads TGTGCCAGCAGGGGGGCTGGAGAGAGCGACGAGCAGTACTTC. This translates into CASRGAGESDEQYF.

This clonotype was observed a few times. The J gene is TRBJ2-7, the V gene TRBV20-1; 8 bases are a match to TRBD2. V trimming: 0 bases; J trimming: 4 bases; junction bases outside the gene matches: 11. This CDR3 region has 16 residues. CDR1 DFQATT and CDR2 SNEGSKA come from the germline V gene (reference sequence). DNA for the CDR3: TGCAGTGCTAGAGATTGGAGCGGGAGAACCGGATACGAGCAGTACTTC. Protein sequence: CSARDWSGRTGYEQYF.

The chain links TRBV7-2 to TRBJ2-7, with D maybe TRBD1 (5 bases). The CDR3 runs to 15 residues. Trimming took 6 bases from V and 0 from J, leaving 15 bases between them. CDR1 and CDR2 from the germline V gene are SGHTA and FQGNSA. The CDR3 is CASRRTGSSSYEQYF. The DNA for the CDR3 is TGTGCCAGCAGGCGCACAGGCAGTTCCTCCTACGAGCAGTACTTC.

The V and J genes are TRBV20-1 and TRBJ1-2, with D possibly being TRBD1 (5 bases). This CDR3 is built from 12 residues. V lost 3 bases, J lost 4 bases, and 9 bases lay in between. The V gene's germline CDR1 is DFQATT and CDR2 SNEGSKA (reference sequence). CDR3 sequence reads: CSARTGTYGYTF. The CDR3, as DNA: TGCAGTGCTAGGACGGGGACCTATGGCTACACCTTC.

This clonotype has at least ten counts. This sequence joins TRBV11-3 and TRBJ2-7, with D maybe TRBD1 (6 bases). The CDR3 is made up of 17 amino acids. CDR1 is SGHNT and CDR2 is YENEEA in the germline V gene. Trimming took 1 base from V and 2 from J, leaving 18 bases between them. CDR3 protein: CASSLVGGVQPPYEQYF. The CDR3 nucleotides are TGTGCCAGCAGCTTAGTAGGGGGAGTCCAGCCCCCCTACGAGCAGTACTTC.

This clonotype turned up a few times. The chain uses TRBV27 and TRBJ2-6; D unresolved. V was pared by 9 bases and J by 2 bases, with 11 bases between. The CDR3 loop spans 14 amino acids. CDR1 MNHEY and CDR2 SMNVEV come from the germline V gene (reference sequence). The CDR3 loop reads CARRKEAGANVLTF. CDR3 nucleotides: TGTGCCAGACGAAAGGAAGCTGGGGCCAACGTCCTGACTTTC. The whole variable domain, remainder taken from reference TRBV27 and TRBJ2-6, is EAQVTQNPRYLITVTGKKLTVTCSQNMNHEYMSWYRQDPGLGLRQIYYSMNVEVTDKGDVPEGYKVSRKEKRNFPLILESPSPNQTSLYFCARRKEAGANVLTFGAGSRLTVL.

As to this clonotype: A much bigger clone sits one base away, suggesting this may be a read error. The rearrangement uses TRBV7-8 and TRBJ2-1, with D possibly being TRBD1 (6 bases). The J call is uncertain, as TRBJ2-7 better fits the DNA end. This CDR3 has 14 amino acids. Per the germline V gene, CDR1 is SGHVS and CDR2 is FQNEAQ. The CDR3 nucleotides are TGTGCCAGCAGCACTGACAGGAACTACAATGAGCAGTACTTC. Its translation is CASSTDRNYNEQYF.

In this sample, this clonotype turned up many times. The chain uses TRBV11-2 and TRBJ1-3; 10 bases fit TRBD1. Unmatched junction bases numbered 7, after V lost 7 bases and J lost 4 bases. This CDR3 is built from 15 residues. Per the germline V gene, CDR1 is SGHAT and CDR2 is FQNNGV. Here the CDR3 reads CASNQGQGSGNTIYF. Here the CDR3 DNA reads TGTGCCAGCAACCAGGGACAGGGGAGCGGAAACACCATATATTTT. Full variable domain (outside the CDR3, taken from reference TRBV11-2 and TRBJ1-3): EAGVAQSPRYKIIEKRQSVAFWCNPISGHATLYWYQQILGQGPKLLIQFQNNGVVDDSQLPKDRFSAERLKGVDSTLKIQPAKLEDSAVYLCASNQGQGSGNTIYFGEGSWLTVV.

The V call is TRBV29-1, the J call TRBJ1-2, with D possibly matching TRBD1 (6 bases). The ends were cut back, 4 bases at V and 4 bases at J, with 10 bases in the middle. Germline V lookup: CDR1 SQVTM, CDR2 ANQGSEA. The CDR3 extends over 12 amino acids. CDR3 sequence: CSVVGQTYGYTF. CDR3 bases: TGCAGCGTTGTTGGACAGACCTATGGCTACACCTTC. The variable domain in full, completed from reference TRBV29-1 and TRBJ1-2, reads SAVISQKPSRDICQRGTSLTIQCQVDSQVTMMFWYRQQPGQSLTLIATANQGSEATYESGFVIDKFPISRPNLTFSTLTVSNMSPEDSSIYLCSVVGQTYGYTFGSGTRLTVV.

The J gene is TRBJ2-2, the V gene TRBV28; D possibly corresponds to TRBD2 (5 bases). V was clipped by 10 bases and J by 5 bases, with 14 bases between them. From germline, CDR1 is MDHEN and CDR2 SYDVKM. The CDR3 consists of 13 residues. The CDR3 bases are TGTGCCATCCTTACTAGTTTGACCGGGGAGCTGTTTTTT. Translating gives CAILTSLTGELFF.

This clonotype was recorded a few times. The CDR3 bases are TGCGCCAGCAGCCAAGAGGCGGACAGGGGATACGAGCAGTACTTC. Protein sequence: CASSQEADRGYEQYF. V gene TRBV4-1 combines with J gene TRBJ2-7; TRBD1 aligns across 9 bases. V shed 0 bases, J shed 4 bases, and the junction held 4 bases outside the gene matches. Germline CDR1 is MGHRA and CDR2 is YSYEKL. The CDR3 has 15 amino acids.

Ten or more counts support this clonotype. The gene calls are TRBV4-1 and TRBJ1-2; the D gene is possibly TRBD1 (5 bases). With 1 base removed from V and 3 bases from J, the gap between germline ends came to 12 bases. The CDR3 runs to 15 residues. CDR1 and CDR2 (germline): MGHRA, YSYEKL. The CDR3 coding sequence is TGCGCCAGCAGCCAAGGCCCAGCCAGGGACTATGGCTACACCTTC. Amino acid sequence: CASSQGPARDYGYTF.

This clonotype has at least ten counts. This sequence joins TRBV2 and TRBJ2-3; D unresolved. Germline V gives CDR1 SNHLY, CDR2 FYNNEI. Trimming removed 7 bases at V and 1 base at J, with 15 bases between. This CDR3 has 15 amino acids. CDR3 amino acids: CASTRTQVGTDTQYF. The CDR3 region has the DNA TGTGCCAGCACGAGGACCCAGGTGGGCACAGATACGCAGTATTTT.

This clonotype is a singleton in its sample. The chain links TRBV2 to TRBJ1-1; D uncertain. CDR1 and CDR2 from the germline V gene are SNHLY and FYNNEI. The CDR3 covers 15 residues. V lost 2 bases and J 3 bases, leaving 13 bases between the germline ends. Written as DNA, the CDR3 is TGTGCCAGCAGTGAAAGGCCGATCCTGGACACTGAAGCTTTCTTT. Protein: CASSERPILDTEAFF.

In this sample, this clonotype turned up a few times. V gene TRBV28 combines with J gene TRBJ2-1; TRBD2 might be the D (7 bases). The V end lost 3 bases, the J end lost 4 bases, and 25 bases lay between the germline ends. The CDR3 extends over 19 amino acids. Germline V gene lookup returns CDR1 MDHEN and CDR2 SYDVKM. The CDR3 protein is CASSFWVSRGSGVYNEQFF. The CDR3 DNA reads as TGTGCCAGCAGTTTTTGGGTGTCAAGGGGGAGCGGGGTTTACAATGAGCAGTTCTTC.